The sequence of this T cell receptor (beta chain) was determined in a study of CD8 T cells in Susac syndrome. Germline CDR1 reads MGHDK; CDR2 reads SYGVNS. This CDR3 is built from 13 residues. The V end was cut by 1 base, the J end by 6 bases, with 7 bases between. The CD8+ and CD4+ T cells were isolated magnetically using a negative isolation approach, whereas the TEMRA cells were enriched by FACS. Random hexamers served to reverse transcribe roughly 0.45 to 1 ug RNA. The TCR beta CDR3 was amplified by immunoSEQ multiplex PCR across 54 Vbeta, 13 Jbeta. TCRdb re-called the immunoSEQ multiplex PCR reads through MiXCR, storing one row per CDR3 protein. The repertoire consists of approximately 110,000 distinct CDR3 sequences, with approximately 93% occurring once and the leading ten covering more than 0.25%.

V usage is TRBV25-1 and J usage is TRBJ1-5; D is ambiguous. The sequenced material came from CD8+ T cells from PBMCs. This clonotype was obtained from a human donor with multiple sclerosis. The CDR3 region is CASSESTVQPQHF. The CDR3 nucleotides read TGTGCCAGCAGTGAATCGACTGTTCAGCCCCAGCATTTT.